Each of the 17 T cell receptor beta chains below was sequenced from the same sample in a study of cytomegalovirus exposure and HLA in healthy donors. Primers included in the PCR were 60 Vbeta and 13 Jbeta primers. Only in-frame clones appear in the TCRdb table, and some are missing; sequencing was by immunoSEQ multiplex PCR. Here the sample spans 100,000 to 150,000 clones, around three quarters being singletons. The specimen was PBMCs. All receptors derive from a man between 25 and 39 years old in good health and CMV-seronegative.

The genes are TRBV5-4 and TRBJ2-3; 8 nucleotides line up with TRBD1. There are 14 residues in the CDR3. J lost 4 bases, V lost 4 bases, and 5 bases had no gene match. Germline-derived CDR1 and CDR2 are SGHNT and YYREEE (reference sequence). CDR3 coding DNA: TGTGCCAGCAGCAAAACACAGGGGGCAGATACGCAGTATTTT. Translating gives CASSKTQGADTQYF.

The chain carries TRBV5-4 and TRBJ2-1, with 10 bases fitting TRBD2. V lost 3 bases and J lost 3; bases outside the gene matches: 9. CDR3 size: 17 residues. Per germline, CDR1 SGHNT and CDR2 YYREEE (reference sequence). CDR3 region: CASSSIPASGGYNEQFF. CDR3 in DNA: TGTGCCAGCAGCTCGATCCCAGCTAGCGGGGGCTACAATGAGCAGTTCTTC.

Only a few counts were recorded for this clone. The rearrangement joins TRBV2 to TRBJ2-3; D remains ambiguous. From germline, CDR1 is SNHLY and CDR2 FYNNEI. This CDR3 spans 16 amino acids. The V end was cut by 4 bases, the J end by 0 bases, with 14 bases between. CDR3 nucleotide sequence: TGTGCCAGCAGTGTAAGATACAAGACTAGCACAGATACGCAGTATTTT. Its protein is CASSVRYKTSTDTQYF. Drawing the rest from reference TRBV2 and TRBJ2-3, the complete variable domain is EPEVTQTPSHQVTQMGQEVILRCVPISNHLYFYWYRQILGQKVEFLVSFYNNEISEKSEIFDDQFSVERPDGSNFTLKIRSTKLEDSAMYFCASSVRYKTSTDTQYFGPGTRLTVL.

J is TRBJ2-3 and V is TRBV5-1; D remains ambiguous. CDR1 is SGHRS and CDR2 is YFSETQ in the germline V gene. The CDR3 is made up of 15 amino acids. Trimming took 0 bases from V and 0 from J, leaving 8 bases between them. CDR3 protein: CASSLVPTSTDTQYF. The CDR3 DNA is TGCGCCAGCAGCTTGGTCCCAACTAGCACAGATACGCAGTATTTT.

This chain connects TRBV27 to TRBJ1-1, with TRBD1 as a possible D gene (5 bases). This CDR3 has 14 residues. Trimming left V 3 bases short and J 4 bases short, with 12 bases between. Germline CDR1 reads MNHEY; CDR2 reads SMNVEV (reference sequence). CDR3 residues: CASSLADKFTEAFF. CDR3 DNA sequence: TGTGCCAGCAGTTTGGCGGACAAATTCACTGAAGCTTTCTTT.

The table lists this clone with a count of one. The gene calls are TRBV19 and TRBJ2-7, with D maybe TRBD1 (6 bases). CDR1 and CDR2 from the germline V gene are LNHDA and SQIVND (reference sequence). CDR3 length equals 15 residues. V lost 5 bases and J 1 base, leaving 15 bases between the germline ends. DNA for the CDR3: TGTGCCAGTAGTCCGGACAGCTCCAATTCCTACGAGCAGTACTTC. This translates into CASSPDSSNSYEQYF.

The chain joins TRBV6-1 to TRBJ1-4; the match to TRBD1 covers 7 bases. CDR1 is MNHNS, CDR2 SASEGT, per germline. After removal of 6 bases from V and 6 bases from J, the junction contained 10 bases not matched to a gene. CDR3 length: 15 residues. In nucleotides, the CDR3 is TGTGCCAGCAGGGACTTGGGAGACAGGGATGAAAAACTGTTTTTT. Its protein product is CASRDLGDRDEKLFF.

The chain has TRBV19 and TRBJ2-7, with 7 positions matching TRBD1. V trimming: 6 bases; J trimming: 3 bases; junction bases outside the gene matches: 14. This CDR3 region has 16 residues. CDR1 is LNHDA and CDR2 is SQIVND in the germline V gene (reference sequence). The CDR3 DNA sequence: TGTGCCAGTAGCCCAAACCGGGACAGAACCTTCTACGAGCAGTACTTC. As protein: CASSPNRDRTFYEQYF.

V is TRBV5-4 and J is TRBJ2-1; the match to TRBD1 covers 7 bases. The V segment lost 4 bases and the J segment 9 bases; nucleotides outside the gene matches: 7. Germline CDR1 reads SGHNT; CDR2 reads YYREEE (reference sequence). The CDR3 spans 13 residues. This CDR3 reads CASSTDRASEQFF. The CDR3 coding sequence is TGTGCCAGCAGCACCGACAGGGCCAGTGAGCAGTTCTTC.

The rearrangement joins TRBV28 to TRBJ1-5; 7 nucleotides align to TRBD1. The CDR3 length is 15 residues. V gave up 4 bases and J gave up 3 bases; unmatched junction bases: 6. Germline CDR1 MDHEN, CDR2 SYDVKM. The CDR3 region is CASSSHGTVNQPQHF. The CDR3 DNA is TGTGCCAGCAGTTCGCACGGGACAGTCAATCAGCCCCAGCATTTT.

V is TRBV5-1 and J is TRBJ2-5; 8 bases fit TRBD1. V trimming: 0 bases; J trimming: 9 bases; junction bases outside the gene matches: 10. This CDR3 has 15 residues. Per the germline V gene, CDR1 is SGHRS and CDR2 is YFSETQ. The CDR3 region has the DNA TGCGCCAGCAGCTTGGGGGACAGGTCCACTACGGCCCAGTACTTC. Protein sequence: CASSLGDRSTTAQYF.

The chain links TRBV4-2 to TRBJ1-2; 8 positions match TRBD1. Losses at the gene ends were 1 base for V and 0 bases for J; bases not matched to a gene: 4. The CDR3 is 16 amino acids. CDR1 and CDR2 from the germline V gene are LGHNA and YNFKEQ. The CDR3 bases are TGTGCCAGCAGCCAAGGGGGGACAGGATCTAACTATGGCTACACCTTC. It is translated as CASSQGGTGSNYGYTF.

In regard to this clone: One junction end does not reproduce the germline sequence, and a read error may be involved. This rearrangement joins TRBV7-9 to TRBJ1-1; the match to TRBD1 covers 8 bases. The CDR3 contains 12 residues. Germline V gives CDR1 SEHNR, CDR2 FQNEAQ (reference sequence). The CDR3 nucleotides read TGTTCCAGCAGCCTACAGGGGGACCGAGCTTTCTTT. Protein sequence: CSSSLQGDRAFF.

This clone appeared a few times. V is TRBV6-1 and J is TRBJ2-7; 10 bases fit TRBD2. Germline CDR1 MNHNS, CDR2 SASEGT. V was pared by 1 base and J by 9 bases, with 12 bases of the junction left unmatched. The CDR3 has 16 residues. In DNA, the CDR3 is TGTGCCAGCAGTGAAGTAAGAGGAAGCGGGGGGGCCGCGCAGTACTTC. Its protein product is CASSEVRGSGGAAQYF.

This clone was counted a single time. The chain joins TRBV29-1 to TRBJ1-2; 10 bases line up with TRBD1. V trimming: 4 bases; J trimming: 0 bases; junction bases outside the gene matches: 11. Germline CDR1 is SQVTM and CDR2 is ANQGSEA. This CDR3 is built from 17 residues. CDR3 nucleotides: TGCAGCGTTGGGGGAGCCGGGACAGGGGCGACTAACTATGGCTACACCTTC. This codes for CSVGGAGTGATNYGYTF.

V and J are TRBV4-3 and TRBJ1-2; D is unclear. Trimming took 2 bases from V and 0 from J, leaving 13 bases between them. CDR1 is LGHNA and CDR2 is YSLEER in the germline V gene. The CDR3 contains 16 residues. The CDR3 DNA is TGCGCCAGCAGCCAAAATCCACACAGTTCTAACTATGGCTACACCTTC. This encodes CASSQNPHSSNYGYTF.

The chain is built from TRBV27 and TRBJ2-2; D is perhaps TRBD1 (5 bases). Looked up from germline, CDR1 is MNHEY and CDR2 is SMNVEV (reference sequence). Trimming shortened V by 3 bases and J by 0 bases, and 8 bases separated the two germline ends. The CDR3 is 15 residues long. CDR3 coding DNA: TGTGCCAGCAGTTTGGGCAGGGCGAACACCGGGGAGCTGTTTTTT. Encoded protein: CASSLGRANTGELFF.